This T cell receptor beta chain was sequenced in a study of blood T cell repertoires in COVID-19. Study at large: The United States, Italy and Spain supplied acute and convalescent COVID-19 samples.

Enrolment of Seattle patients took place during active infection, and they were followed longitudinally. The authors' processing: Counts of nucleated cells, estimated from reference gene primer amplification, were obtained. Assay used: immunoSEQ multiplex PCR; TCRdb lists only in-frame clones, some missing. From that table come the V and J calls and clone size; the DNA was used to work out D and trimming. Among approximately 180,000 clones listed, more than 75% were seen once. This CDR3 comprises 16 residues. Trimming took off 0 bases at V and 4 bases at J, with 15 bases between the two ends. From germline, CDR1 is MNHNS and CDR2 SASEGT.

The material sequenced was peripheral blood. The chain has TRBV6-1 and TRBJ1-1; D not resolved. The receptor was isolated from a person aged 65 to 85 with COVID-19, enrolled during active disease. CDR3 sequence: CASSEALRGWFTEAFF. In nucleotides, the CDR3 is TGTGCCAGCAGTGAAGCGCTTCGGGGTTGGTTCACTGAAGCTTTCTTT.